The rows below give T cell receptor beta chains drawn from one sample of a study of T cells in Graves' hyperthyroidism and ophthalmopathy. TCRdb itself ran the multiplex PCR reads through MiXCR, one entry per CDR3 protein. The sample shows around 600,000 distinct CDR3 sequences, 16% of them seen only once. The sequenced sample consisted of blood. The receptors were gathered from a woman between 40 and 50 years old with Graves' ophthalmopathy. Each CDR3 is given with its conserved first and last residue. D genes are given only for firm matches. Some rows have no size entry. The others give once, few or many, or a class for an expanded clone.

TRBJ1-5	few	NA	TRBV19	TGTGCCAGTAGCGCAATAGGACTCTCTGGGAGGCGGAGCAATCAGCCCCAGCATTTT	CASSAIGLSGRRSNQPQHF
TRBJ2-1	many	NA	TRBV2	TGTGCCAGCAGAAGGGACTTCAGCTCCTACAATGAGCAGTTCTTC	CASRRDFSSYNEQFF
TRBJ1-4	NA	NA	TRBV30	TGTGCCTGTACCCGGGGTTCAACTAATGAAAAACTGTTTTTT	CACTRGSTNEKLFF
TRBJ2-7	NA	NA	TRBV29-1	TGCAGCGTGACAGGCGGGGGATACGAGCAGTACTTC	CSVTGGGYEQYF
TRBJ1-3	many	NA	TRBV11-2	TGTGCCAGCAGCTCCGGAGGGGGGAAGAGAAACACCATATATTTT	CASSSGGGKRNTIYF
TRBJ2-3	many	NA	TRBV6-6	TGTGCCAGCAGTTACTCTGGCGTCAGCACAGATACGCAGTATTTT	CASSYSGVSTDTQYF
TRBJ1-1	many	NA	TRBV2	TGTGCCAGCAGTGAAGCTAGACCCCGGGGGGTGGGCACTGAAGCTTTCTTT	CASSEARPRGVGTEAFF
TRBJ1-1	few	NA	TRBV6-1	TGTGCCAGCAGTGGAACCCCAGGGGTCACTGAAGCTTTCTTT	CASSGTPGVTEAFF
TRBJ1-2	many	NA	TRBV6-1	TGTGCCAGCAGTGAAGTACCGGGGAACTATGGCTACACCTTC	CASSEVPGNYGYTF
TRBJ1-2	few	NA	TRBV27	TGTGCCAGCAGGTTAAGAGGGCAGGCCCAGTATGGCTACACCTTC	CASRLRGQAQYGYTF
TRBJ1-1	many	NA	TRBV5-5	TGTGCCAGCAGCACTTCGACTGAAGCTTTCTTT	CASSTSTEAFF
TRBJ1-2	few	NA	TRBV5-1	TGCGCCAGCAGCTTGGGCGGATTAGCACGTACTAACTATGGCTACACCTTC	CASSLGGLARTNYGYTF
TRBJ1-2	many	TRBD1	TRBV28	TGTGCCAGCAGTCAGACGCAGGGGGCGAGCTATGGCTACACCTTC	CASSQTQGASYGYTF
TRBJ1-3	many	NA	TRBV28	TGTGCCAGCAGTTTACCGGCATCTGGAAACACCATATATTTT	CASSLPASGNTIYF
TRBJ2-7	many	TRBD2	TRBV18	TGTGCCAGCTCACCCGGACTAGCGGAATACGAGCAGTACTTC	CASSPGLAEYEQYF
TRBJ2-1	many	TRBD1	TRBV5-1	TGCGCCAGCAGCTACCGGGACAGGACATACAATGAGCAGTTCTTC	CASSYRDRTYNEQFF
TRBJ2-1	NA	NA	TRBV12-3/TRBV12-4	TGTGCCAGCAGAGCAGGGGTTGAGCAGTTCTTC	CASRAGVEQFF
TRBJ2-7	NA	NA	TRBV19	TGTGCCAGTGTTCAGCGGAGCTGCCGCGAGCAGTACTTC	CASVQRSCREQYF
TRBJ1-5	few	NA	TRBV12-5	TGTGCTAGTGGTTATAATAATGGGGCTTGGGTTCAGCCCCAGCATTTT	CASGYNNGAWVQPQHF
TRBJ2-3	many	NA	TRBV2	TGTGCCAGCAGGGGGTTCCAACAGGGAGATACGCAGTATTTT	CASRGFQQGDTQYF
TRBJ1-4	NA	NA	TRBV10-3	TGTGCCATCGGCGAGGGTGCCGTTAATGAAAAACTGTTTTTT	CAIGEGAVNEKLFF
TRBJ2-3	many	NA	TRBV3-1	TGTGCCAGCAGCCAAGATGCAGGGGCCCGCACAGATACGCAGTATTTT	CASSQDAGARTDTQYF
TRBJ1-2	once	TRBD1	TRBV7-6	TGTGCCAGCAGCGCGACAGGGGGAGGCGGCTACACCTTC	CASSATGGGGYTF
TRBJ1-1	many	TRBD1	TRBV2	TGTGCCAGCAGGCGAGACAGGGAGGAAGCTTTCTTT	CASRRDREEAFF
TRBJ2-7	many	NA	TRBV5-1	TGCGCCAGCAGCCCCGTGGACCTTTACGAGCAGTACTTC	CASSPVDLYEQYF
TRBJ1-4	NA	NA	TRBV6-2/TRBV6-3	TGTGCCAGCAGTTACACTACTAATGAAAAACTGTTTTTT	CASSYTTNEKLFF